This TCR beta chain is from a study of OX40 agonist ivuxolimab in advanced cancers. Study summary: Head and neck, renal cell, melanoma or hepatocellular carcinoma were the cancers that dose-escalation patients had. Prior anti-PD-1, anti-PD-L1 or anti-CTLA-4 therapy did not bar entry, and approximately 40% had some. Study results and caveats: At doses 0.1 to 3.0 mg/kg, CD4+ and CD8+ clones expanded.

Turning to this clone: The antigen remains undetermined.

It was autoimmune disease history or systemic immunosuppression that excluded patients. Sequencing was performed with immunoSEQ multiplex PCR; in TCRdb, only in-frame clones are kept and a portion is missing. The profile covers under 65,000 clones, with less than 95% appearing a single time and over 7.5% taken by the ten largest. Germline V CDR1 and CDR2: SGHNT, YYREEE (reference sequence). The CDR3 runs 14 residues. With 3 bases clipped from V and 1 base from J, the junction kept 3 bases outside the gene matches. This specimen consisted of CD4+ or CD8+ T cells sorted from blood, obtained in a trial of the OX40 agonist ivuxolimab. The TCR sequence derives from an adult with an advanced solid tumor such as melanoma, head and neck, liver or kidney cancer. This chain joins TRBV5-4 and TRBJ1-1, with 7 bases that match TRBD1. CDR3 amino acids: CASSSQGGNTEAFF. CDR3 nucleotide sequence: TGTGCCAGCAGCTCCCAGGGGGGGAACACTGAAGCTTTCTTT.